This entry features one T cell receptor (beta chain) sequence. This sample stems from a study of shared clonotypes between healthy human individuals. This CDR3 region has 14 residues. Germline loops: CDR1 SQVTM, CDR2 ANQGSEA. With 4 bases removed from V and 0 bases from J, the gap between germline ends came to 11 bases. This table comes from immunoSEQ multiplex PCR, and its TCRdb copy is limited to in-frame clones, with some not included. The sample contains 2 million to 2.5 million clones, nearly 97% of which appear only once. Sequenced sample: naive CD4+ T cells sorted from blood. Specified subset: CD45RA+ positively selected. This TCR came from a man younger than 30 in good health. The V and J genes are TRBV29-1 and TRBJ2-3; D possibly corresponds to TRBD1 (5 bases). Here the CDR3 reads CSVVTVSSTDTQYF. The CDR3 DNA is TGCAGCGTTGTGACAGTATCTAGCACAGATACGCAGTATTTT.